This paragraph reports one T cell receptor beta chain. The junction shows a germline mismatch at one end, possibly a read error. The data were taken from a study of blood T cell repertoires in COVID-19. As for the study in general: Researchers got acute and convalescent COVID-19 samples from the United States, Italy and Spain. PBMCs, B-cell-depleted T cells, or T cells provided the cDNA or gDNA that made up the material.

The germline V gene encodes CDR1 SGHTA and CDR2 FQGNSA. The CDR3 sequence is 14 residues long. Method: immunoSEQ multiplex PCR; TCRdb's copy keeps in-frame clones and lacks some. This table holds about 49,000 clones, 68% found once. The TCR sequence derives from an older woman with acute or convalescent COVID-19. The sample consisted of peripheral blood. V gene TRBV7-2 combines with J gene TRBJ2-7; 8 nucleotides line up with TRBD1. The CDR3 DNA is TGTGCCAGCAGCTTAGGCTCGGGACAGGAGTCCCCCCACTTC. It codes for CASSLGSGQESPHF.